A single sample gave rise to the 18 T cell receptor beta chains below, sequenced in a study of vaccination and CD4 T cells after COVID-19. Treatment given: approximately 11-day PBMC culture with coronavirus spike peptide pools or control peptides (ViraFEST assay). The Oncomine TCR Beta short-read assay was applied to DNA of cultured CD4+ T cells. MiXCR was run by TCRdb on the PCR reads, yielding one entry per CDR3 protein. The table records some 15,000 distinct CDR3 sequences, about 56% of them present only once. The antigens for these receptors are not known. The specimen was CD4+ T cells from blood, cultured in vitro. The receptors derive from a human donor who had recovered from COVID-19.

The chain carries TRBV5-6 and TRBJ2-7; no clear D. CDR1 SGHDT and CDR2 YYEEEE come from the germline V gene. V shed 3 bases and J shed 2 bases, with 24 bases lying between them. This CDR3 is built from 18 residues. CDR3 sequence (DNA): TGTGCCAGCAGCTACCAGTCGTTAAGTCCCCTTCCCCCCTACGAGCAGTACTTC. It yields the protein CASSYQSLSPLPPYEQYF.

The chain couples TRBV30 to TRBJ1-5, with D hard to call. The CDR3 has 13 residues. The germline V gene has CDR1 GTSNPN and CDR2 SVGIG (reference sequence). Trimming stripped 2 bases from V and 3 bases from J, with 8 bases between. Written as DNA, the CDR3 is TGTGCCTGGAGTAGACGGGACAATCAGCCCCAGCATTTT. Its protein product is CAWSRRDNQPQHF.

The gene calls are TRBV6-1 and TRBJ1-1, with 7 positions matching TRBD1. Germline V lookup: CDR1 MNHNS, CDR2 SASEGT. The CDR3 has 15 amino acids. The ends lost 5 bases at V and 3 bases at J; junction bases unmatched: 9. The CDR3 region has the DNA TGTGCCAGCAGTAAACAGGGGAGTGATGACACTGAAGCTTTCTTT. Amino acid sequence: CASSKQGSDDTEAFF.

The chain joins TRBV19 to TRBJ2-7, with TRBD2 identical over 12 bases. The CDR3 is 15 amino acids. Germline V gene data show CDR1 as LNHDA and CDR2 as SQIVND (reference sequence). Trimming removed 3 bases from V and 7 bases from J; junction bases left unmatched: 7. CDR3 nucleotide sequence: TGTGCCAGTAGTATTCGACTAGCGGGAGCGCGGGAGCAGTACTTC. It specifies CASSIRLAGAREQYF. Full variable domain (rest looked up from reference TRBV19 and TRBJ2-7): DGGITQSPKYLFRKEGQNVTLSCEQNLNHDAMYWYRQDPGQGLRLIYYSQIVNDFQKGDIAEGYSVSREKKESFPLTVTSAQKNPTAFYLCASSIRLAGAREQYFGPGTRLTVT.

V usage is TRBV20-1 and J usage is TRBJ2-7; 7 bases are shared with TRBD2. This CDR3 has 15 residues. V was clipped by 5 bases and J by 3 bases; unmatched bases: 13. Germline CDR1 is DFQATT and CDR2 is SNEGSKA (reference sequence). The CDR3 sequence is CSARPPLATNYEQYF. CDR3 nucleotides: TGCAGTGCTCGACCTCCACTAGCGACTAACTACGAGCAGTACTTC.

Only a few counts were recorded for this clonotype. The CDR3 protein is CASSARAGGSYNSPLHF. The CDR3 nucleotides read TGTGCCAGTAGTGCCAGGGCGGGAGGCTCCTATAATTCACCCCTCCACTTT. This chain uses TRBV19 with TRBJ1-6; a possible D gene is TRBD1 (5 bases). V was cut by 5 bases and J by 0 bases, with 14 bases left in between. Germline V gene data show CDR1 as LNHDA and CDR2 as SQIVND (reference sequence). The CDR3 extends over 17 amino acids.

The chain links TRBV27 to TRBJ2-3; D perhaps matches TRBD1 (7 bases). V shed 2 bases and J shed 7 bases, with 16 bases lying between them. The length of the CDR3 is 15 residues. CDR1 is MNHEY and CDR2 is SMNVEV in the germline V gene (reference sequence). The CDR3 nucleotides read TGTGCCAGCAGTTTACAAGGCAGGGGGGAATATACGCAGTATTTT. It codes for CASSLQGRGEYTQYF.

CDR3 nucleotides: TGTGCCAGCAGGTTGACGGGGAAGAATAATTCACCCCTCCACTTT. It is translated as CASRLTGKNNSPLHF. The J gene is TRBJ1-6, the V gene TRBV6-1, with no clear D. Germline V CDR1 and CDR2: MNHNS, SASEGT. The CDR3 runs to 15 residues. V was cut by 6 bases and J by 5 bases, with 14 bases left in between.

The genes are TRBV20-1 and TRBJ2-7; 9 nucleotides match TRBD2. J was trimmed by 6 bases and V by 1 base; bases with no gene match: 13. In germline, CDR1 is DFQATT, CDR2 SNEGSKA (reference sequence). The CDR3 loop spans 16 amino acids. CDR3 in amino acids: CSARVPGLAKAGEQYF. Written as DNA, the CDR3 is TGCAGTGCTAGAGTGCCGGGACTAGCAAAAGCGGGCGAGCAGTACTTC.

The chain has TRBV5-1 and TRBJ2-5; either TRBD1 or TRBD2 may supply D (5 bases each). With 2 bases removed from V and 0 bases from J, the gap between germline ends came to 11 bases. The germline V gene has CDR1 SGHRS and CDR2 YFSETQ. CDR3 length: 15 residues. CDR3 coding DNA: TGCGCCAGCAGCTTCCCGCAGGGACACCAAGAGACCCAGTACTTC. Encoded protein: CASSFPQGHQETQYF.

This clonotype has just a few counts. The chain recombines TRBV11-3 with TRBJ2-7; perhaps D is TRBD1 or TRBD2 (5 bases each). V lost 1 base and J lost 1, with 14 bases in between. This CDR3 has 16 amino acids. The germline V gene encodes CDR1 SGHNT and CDR2 YENEEA. The CDR3 sequence is CASSLGDRDGSYEQYF. The CDR3 region has the DNA TGTGCCAGCAGCTTAGGCGATCGGGACGGTTCCTACGAGCAGTACTTC.

The chain couples TRBV2 to TRBJ1-1; D possibly corresponds to TRBD1 (5 bases). Germline values: CDR1 SNHLY, CDR2 FYNNEI. Trimming pared 4 bases from V and 9 bases from J, leaving 15 bases between. The CDR3 is 13 residues long. For the CDR3, the DNA is TGTGCCAGCAGTGCAAGCGCCGAGGGGCAAGCTTTCTTT. It yields the protein CASSASAEGQAFF.

In this sample, this clonotype turned up once. The chain uses TRBV28 and TRBJ2-7; D unclear. The CDR3 is 11 residues long. Germline-derived CDR1 and CDR2 are MDHEN and SYDVKM. V was cut by 6 bases and J by 6 bases, with 9 bases left in between. For the CDR3, the DNA is TGTGCCAGCAGAGGGCGGACCGAGCAGTACTTC. Protein sequence: CASRGRTEQYF.

The genes are TRBV2 and TRBJ1-6; 7 positions match TRBD1. The germline V gene has CDR1 SNHLY and CDR2 FYNNEI. The CDR3 is 12 residues long. V lost 10 bases, J lost 10 bases, and 7 bases stayed unmatched. The CDR3 DNA reads TGTGCCACCAGGGGGACGGGCTCACCCCTCCACTTT. It translates to CATRGTGSPLHF.

This clonotype has just a few counts. V and J are TRBV5-1 and TRBJ2-5; perhaps TRBD2 as D (6 bases). V shed 0 bases and J shed 5 bases, with 8 bases lying between them. Germline V gene sequence: CDR1 SGHRS, CDR2 YFSETQ. CDR3 length: 13 amino acids. The CDR3 coding sequence is TGCGCCAGCAGCTTGGGTGCGGGGGAGACCCAGTACTTC. Protein: CASSLGAGETQYF.

The rearrangement links TRBV19 to TRBJ1-6; D uncertain. V lost 7 bases to trimming and J lost 7 bases, with 14 bases between them. This CDR3 has 14 amino acids. Germline V gene sequence: CDR1 LNHDA, CDR2 SQIVND (reference sequence). The CDR3 loop reads CASMEVTGNSPLHF. CDR3 nucleotide sequence: TGTGCCAGTATGGAGGTGACGGGGAATTCACCCCTCCACTTT.

The rearrangement links TRBV15 to TRBJ2-1, with D possibly TRBD2 on 6 matching bases. The CDR3 runs to 14 residues. Trimming cost V 4 bases and J 10 bases, with 17 bases left between them. The germline CDR1 and CDR2 sequences are LNHNV and YYDKDF (reference sequence). In DNA, the CDR3 is TGTGCCACCAGCACGGGAGCCCCACGCCTCGAGCAGTTCTTC. It translates to CATSTGAPRLEQFF.

This clonotype was observed a single time. A much larger clone lies a single base off, so this may be a read error. The rearrangement links TRBV15 to TRBJ1-5; TRBD1 aligns across 8 bases. Germline V gives CDR1 LNHNV, CDR2 YYDKDF (reference sequence). V was pared by 3 bases and J by 1 base, with 5 bases of the junction left unmatched. The CDR3 length is 16 residues. The CDR3 nucleotides read TGTGCCACCAGCAGGTTGGCAGGGGGCAGCAATCAGCCCCAGCATTTT. It translates to CATSRLAGGSNQPQHF. Variable domain in full (rest from reference TRBV15 and TRBJ1-5): DAMVIQNPRYQVTQFGKPVTLSCSQTLNHNVMYWYQQKSSQAPKLLFHYYDKDFNNEADTPDNFQSRRPNTSFCFLDIRSPGLGDTAMYLCATSRLAGGSNQPQHFGDGTRLSIL.